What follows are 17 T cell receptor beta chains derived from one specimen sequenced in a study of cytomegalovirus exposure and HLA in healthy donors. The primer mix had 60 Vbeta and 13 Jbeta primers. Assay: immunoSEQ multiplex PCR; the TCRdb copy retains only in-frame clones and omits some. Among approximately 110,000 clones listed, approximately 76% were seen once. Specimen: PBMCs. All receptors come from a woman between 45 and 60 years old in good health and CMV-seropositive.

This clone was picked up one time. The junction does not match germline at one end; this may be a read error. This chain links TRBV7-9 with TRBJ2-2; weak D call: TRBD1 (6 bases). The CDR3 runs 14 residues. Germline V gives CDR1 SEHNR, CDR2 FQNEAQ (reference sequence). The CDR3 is CSSSSMKGAGELFF. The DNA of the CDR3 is TGTTCCAGCAGCTCAATGAAGGGGGCCGGGGAGCTGTTTTTT.

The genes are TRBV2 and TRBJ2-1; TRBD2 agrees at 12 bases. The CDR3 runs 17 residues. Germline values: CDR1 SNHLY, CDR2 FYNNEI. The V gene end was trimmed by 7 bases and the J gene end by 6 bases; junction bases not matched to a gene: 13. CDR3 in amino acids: CASNQDRRLAGVNEQFF. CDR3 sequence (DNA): TGTGCCAGCAACCAGGATCGAAGACTAGCGGGGGTCAATGAGCAGTTCTTC.

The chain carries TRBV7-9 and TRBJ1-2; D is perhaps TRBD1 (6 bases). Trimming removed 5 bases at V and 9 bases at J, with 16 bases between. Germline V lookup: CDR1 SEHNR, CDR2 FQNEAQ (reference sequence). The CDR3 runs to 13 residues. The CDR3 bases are TGTGCCAGCAGCAACAGGGCCTTGGACAGCTACACCTTC. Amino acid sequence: CASSNRALDSYTF.

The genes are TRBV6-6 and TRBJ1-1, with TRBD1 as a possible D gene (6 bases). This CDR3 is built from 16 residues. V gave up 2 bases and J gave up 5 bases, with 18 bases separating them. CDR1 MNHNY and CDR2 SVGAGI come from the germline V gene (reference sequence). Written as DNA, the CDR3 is TGTGCCAGCAGTTACCCTCTTAACAGGGCTGGGACTGAAGCTTTCTTT. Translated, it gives CASSYPLNRAGTEAFF.

CDR3 protein: CASSLAWVGDGAETQYF. The CDR3 DNA reads TGCGCCAGCAGCTTGGCCTGGGTCGGGGATGGAGCAGAGACCCAGTACTTC. V and J are TRBV5-1 and TRBJ2-5, with D maybe TRBD2 (5 bases). The germline CDR1 and CDR2 sequences are SGHRS and YFSETQ. The V end was cut by 0 bases, the J end by 4 bases, with 19 bases between. This CDR3 comprises 17 residues.

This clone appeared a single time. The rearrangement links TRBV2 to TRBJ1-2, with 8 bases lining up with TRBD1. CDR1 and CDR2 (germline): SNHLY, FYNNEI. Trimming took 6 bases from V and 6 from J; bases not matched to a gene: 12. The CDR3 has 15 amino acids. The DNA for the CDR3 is TGTGCCAGCAGAGGACAGGGAAAAAGCGTCCATGGCTACACCTTC. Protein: CASRGQGKSVHGYTF.

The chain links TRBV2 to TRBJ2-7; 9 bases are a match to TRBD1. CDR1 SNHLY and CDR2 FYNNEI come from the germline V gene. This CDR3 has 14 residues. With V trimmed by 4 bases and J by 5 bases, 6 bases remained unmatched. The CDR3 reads CASSGRQGGHEQYF. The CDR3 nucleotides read TGTGCCAGCAGTGGGCGACAGGGGGGCCACGAGCAGTACTTC. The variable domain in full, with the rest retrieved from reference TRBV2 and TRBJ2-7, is EPEVTQTPSHQVTQMGQEVILRCVPISNHLYFYWYRQILGQKVEFLVSFYNNEISEKSEIFDDQFSVERPDGSNFTLKIRSTKLEDSAMYFCASSGRQGGHEQYFGPGTRLTVT.

Here the CDR3 reads CASSTRRGVSNQPQHF. The CDR3, as DNA: TGTGCCAGTAGTACCCGGCGGGGGGTTAGCAATCAGCCCCAGCATTTT. The chain joins TRBV19 to TRBJ1-5, with D possibly being TRBD1 (5 bases). The CDR3 length is 16 residues. Trimming removed 4 bases from V and 0 bases from J, with 13 bases in between. Germline V gene data show CDR1 as LNHDA and CDR2 as SQIVND (reference sequence).

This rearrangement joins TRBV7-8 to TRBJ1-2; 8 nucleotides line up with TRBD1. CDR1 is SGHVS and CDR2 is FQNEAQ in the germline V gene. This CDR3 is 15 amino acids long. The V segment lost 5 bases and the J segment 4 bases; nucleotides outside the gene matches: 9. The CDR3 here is CASSLRETGAYGYTF. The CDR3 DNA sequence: TGTGCCAGCAGCCTAAGAGAGACAGGGGCCTATGGCTACACCTTC.

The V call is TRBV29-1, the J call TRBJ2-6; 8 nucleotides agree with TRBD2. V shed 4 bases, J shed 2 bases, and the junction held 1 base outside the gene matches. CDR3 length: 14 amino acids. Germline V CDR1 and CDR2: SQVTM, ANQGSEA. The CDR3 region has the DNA TGCAGCGTTGTCGGGGGGGCTGGGGCCAACGTCCTGACTTTC. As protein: CSVVGGAGANVLTF.

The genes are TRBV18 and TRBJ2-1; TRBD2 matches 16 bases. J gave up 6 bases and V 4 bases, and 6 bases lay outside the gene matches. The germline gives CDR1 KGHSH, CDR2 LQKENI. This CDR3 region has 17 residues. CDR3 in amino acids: CASSRAGTSGRANEQFF. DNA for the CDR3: TGTGCCAGCTCACGAGCCGGGACTAGCGGGAGGGCCAATGAGCAGTTCTTC.

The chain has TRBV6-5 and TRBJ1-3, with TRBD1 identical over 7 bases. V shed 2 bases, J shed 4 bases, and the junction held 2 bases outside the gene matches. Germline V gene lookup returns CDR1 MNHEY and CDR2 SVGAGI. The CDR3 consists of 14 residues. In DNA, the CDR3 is TGTGCCAGCAGTTACGCGGACAGGGGAAACACCATATATTTT. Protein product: CASSYADRGNTIYF.

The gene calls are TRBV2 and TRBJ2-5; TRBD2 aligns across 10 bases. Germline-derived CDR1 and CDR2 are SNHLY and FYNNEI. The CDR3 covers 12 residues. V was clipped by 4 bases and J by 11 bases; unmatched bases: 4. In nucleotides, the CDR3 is TGTGCCAGCAGTGCCCTAGCGGGAGAGCAGTACTTC. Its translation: CASSALAGEQYF.

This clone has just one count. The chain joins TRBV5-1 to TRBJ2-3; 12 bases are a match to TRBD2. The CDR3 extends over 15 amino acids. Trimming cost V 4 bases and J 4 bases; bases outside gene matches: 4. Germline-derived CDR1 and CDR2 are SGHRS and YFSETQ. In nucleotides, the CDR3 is TGCGCCAGCAGCGCCACTAGCGGGGGGTCAGATACGCAGTATTTT. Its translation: CASSATSGGSDTQYF.

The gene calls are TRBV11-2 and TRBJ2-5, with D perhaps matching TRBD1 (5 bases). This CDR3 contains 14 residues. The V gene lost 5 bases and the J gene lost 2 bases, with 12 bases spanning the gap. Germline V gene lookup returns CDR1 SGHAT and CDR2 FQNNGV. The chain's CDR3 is CASSKTASQETQYF. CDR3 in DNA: TGTGCCAGCAGCAAGACAGCCTCTCAAGAGACCCAGTACTTC.

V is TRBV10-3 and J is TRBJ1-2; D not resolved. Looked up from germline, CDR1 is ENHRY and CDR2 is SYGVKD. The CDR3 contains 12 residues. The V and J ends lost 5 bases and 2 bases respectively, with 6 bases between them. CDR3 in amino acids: CAISPTNYGYTF. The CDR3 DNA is TGTGCCATCAGTCCCACAAACTATGGCTACACCTTC.

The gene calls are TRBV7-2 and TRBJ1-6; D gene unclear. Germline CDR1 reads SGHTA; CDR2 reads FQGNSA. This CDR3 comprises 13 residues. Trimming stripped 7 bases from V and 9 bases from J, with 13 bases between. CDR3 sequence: CASTLRSVSPLHF. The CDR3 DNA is TGTGCCAGCACCCTAAGAAGCGTTTCACCCCTCCACTTT.